These T cell receptor beta chains were read from a single sample in a study of T cell repertoires in cytomegalovirus infection. Via MiXCR, TCRdb re-called the reads, giving one row per CDR3 protein. This sample has about 920,000 distinct CDR3 sequences, with approximately 33% found just once. Their target antigens are unknown. Sequenced here: cultured CD8+ T cells from PBMCs, sampled from culture after CMV antigen stimulation. The source is a human donor in good health (CMV status not recorded). Some clones in this sample may be carry-over from other donors' samples. Both conserved end residues are part of each CDR3. The D gene is left open where the match is weak. Size tells how often a clone was seen (once, few, many) or the class of an expanded clone, and some rows leave it out.

V gene: TRBV2
clone size: few
J gene: TRBJ2-3
D gene: .
CDR3 protein: CASFAGTSTDTQYF
CDR3 DNA: TGTGCCAGCTTCGCCGGGACAAGCACAGATACGCAGTATTTT

V gene: TRBV6-2/TRBV6-3
clone size: few
J gene: TRBJ1-1
D gene: .
CDR3 protein: CASRADTFEAFF
CDR3 DNA: TGTGCCAGCAGAGCCGACACCTTTGAAGCTTTCTTT

V gene: TRBV7-2
clone size: few
J gene: TRBJ1-2
D gene: TRBD1
CDR3 protein: CASSLIPQGVGDPYTF
CDR3 DNA: TGTGCCAGCAGCTTAATTCCGCAGGGGGTAGGGGATCCCTACACCTTC

V gene: TRBV12-3/TRBV12-4
clone size: .
J gene: TRBJ2-1
D gene: TRBD1
CDR3 protein: CPFLGLDREVDEQLDREVDEQFF
CDR3 DNA: TGTCCCTTTCTAGGGTTAGACAGGGAAGTCGATGAGCAGTTAGACAGGGAAGTCGATGAGCAGTTCTTC

V gene: TRBV27
clone size: .
J gene: TRBJ2-2
D gene: TRBD1
CDR3 protein: CASSFWQGEATGELFF
CDR3 DNA: TGTGCCAGCAGTTTCTGGCAGGGGGAAGCAACCGGGGAGCTGTTTTTT

V gene: TRBV27
clone size: .
J gene: TRBJ2-5
D gene: .
CDR3 protein: CASSFVGKETQYF
CDR3 DNA: TGTGCCAGCAGTTTCGTAGGAAAAGAGACCCAGTACTTC

V gene: TRBV7-6
clone size: .
J gene: TRBJ2-2
D gene: TRBD1
CDR3 protein: CASSLDRGSSGELFF
CDR3 DNA: TGTGCCAGCAGCTTAGACAGGGGCAGCTCAGGGGAGCTGTTTTTT

V gene: TRBV6-1
clone size: few
J gene: TRBJ2-4
D gene: TRBD1
CDR3 protein: CASKPGQGWRGAKNIQYF
CDR3 DNA: TGTGCCAGCAAACCGGGACAGGGTTGGCGCGGAGCCAAAAACATTCAGTACTTC

V gene: TRBV6-2/TRBV6-3
clone size: few
J gene: TRBJ2-1
D gene: .
CDR3 protein: CASSYSDLKPGPQQFF
CDR3 DNA: TGTGCCAGCAGTTACTCTGACTTGAAACCGGGCCCCCAGCAGTTCTTC

V gene: TRBV6-2/TRBV6-3
clone size: few
J gene: TRBJ1-1
D gene: .
CDR3 protein: CASSDLGVSTEAFF
CDR3 DNA: TGTGCCAGCAGTGACTTGGGGGTCAGCACTGAAGCTTTCTTT

V gene: TRBV7-9
clone size: few
J gene: TRBJ1-1
D gene: .
CDR3 protein: CASSLHDRTNTEAFF
CDR3 DNA: TGTGCCAGCAGCTTACACGACAGGACGAACACTGAAGCTTTCTTT

V gene: TRBV6-4
clone size: .
J gene: TRBJ2-5
D gene: .
CDR3 protein: CASSDVDSQETQYF
CDR3 DNA: TGTGCCAGCAGTGACGTGGACAGTCAAGAGACCCAGTACTTC

V gene: TRBV12-3/TRBV12-4
clone size: .
J gene: TRBJ2-2
D gene: TRBD1
CDR3 protein: CATYGQGRPGELFF
CDR3 DNA: TGTGCCACCTACGGACAGGGAAGGCCCGGGGAGCTGTTTTTT

V gene: TRBV27
clone size: few
J gene: TRBJ2-3
D gene: .
CDR3 protein: CASSEPWADTQYF
CDR3 DNA: TGTGCCAGCAGTGAACCCTGGGCAGATACGCAGTATTTT

V gene: TRBV9
clone size: .
J gene: TRBJ1-1
D gene: TRBD1
CDR3 protein: CASSVDNRGTEAFF
CDR3 DNA: TGTGCCAGCAGCGTAGATAACAGGGGAACTGAAGCTTTCTTT

V gene: TRBV19
clone size: .
J gene: TRBJ2-1
D gene: TRBD2
CDR3 protein: CASSIGSGGGYNEQFF
CDR3 DNA: TGTGCCAGTAGTATTGGTAGCGGGGGGGGTTACAATGAGCAGTTCTTC

V gene: TRBV7-6
clone size: .
J gene: TRBJ2-1
D gene: .
CDR3 protein: CASSLAEGVDEQFF
CDR3 DNA: TGTGCTAGCAGCTTAGCGGAGGGGGTCGATGAGCAGTTCTTC